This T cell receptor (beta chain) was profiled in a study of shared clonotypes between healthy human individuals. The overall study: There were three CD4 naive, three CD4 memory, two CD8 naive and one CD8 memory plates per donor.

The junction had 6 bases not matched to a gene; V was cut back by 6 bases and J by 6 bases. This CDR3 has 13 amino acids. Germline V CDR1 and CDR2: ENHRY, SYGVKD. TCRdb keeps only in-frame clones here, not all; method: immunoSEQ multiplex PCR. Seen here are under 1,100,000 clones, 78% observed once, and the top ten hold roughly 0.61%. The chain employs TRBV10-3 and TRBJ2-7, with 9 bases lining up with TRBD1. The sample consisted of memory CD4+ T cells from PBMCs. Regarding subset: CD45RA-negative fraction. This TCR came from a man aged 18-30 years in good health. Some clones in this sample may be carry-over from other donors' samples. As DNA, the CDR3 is TGTGCCATCAGCCGGGACAGGGAACTCGAGCAGTACTTC. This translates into CAISRDRELEQYF.